Following are 31 T cell receptor beta chains from one sample sequenced in a study of human T cells and chemical hapten exposure. Described time point: patch test 2, 6 weeks after DPC sensitization. The treatment: therapeutic diphenylcyclopropenone sensitization with weekly scalp DPC. From the RACE reads, TCRdb called clonotypes with MiXCR, one entry per CDR3 protein. The sample includes tens of thousands of distinct CDR3 sequences, 6.5% to 8% of them seen just once. The starting material was whole blood, obtained in connection with sensitization to the hapten diphenylcyclopropenone (DPC). The receptor source for this set is a woman aged 30 to 39 with alopecia areata. Some clones in this sample may be carry-over from other donors' samples.

This clonotype came up a few times. This chain connects TRBV5-1 to TRBJ1-2, with 11 bases that match TRBD1. This CDR3 is 17 amino acids long. Germline V CDR1 and CDR2: SGHRS, YFSETQ. Trimming at V came to 4 bases and at J to 2 bases, leaving 10 bases not matched to a gene. Here the CDR3 DNA reads TGCGCCAGCAGCCTCACCGGGACAGGGGGGTTGAACTATGGCTACACCTTC. As protein: CASSLTGTGGLNYGYTF.

A few counts support this clonotype. This chain links TRBV10-3 with TRBJ2-3; no definite D call. CDR1 is ENHRY and CDR2 is SYGVKD in the germline V gene. This CDR3 is built from 12 residues. V was cut by 4 bases and J by 5 bases, with 7 bases left in between. This chain's CDR3 is CAISGVRDTQYF. Here the CDR3 DNA reads TGTGCCATCAGTGGAGTGCGAGATACGCAGTATTTT.

This clonotype was observed many times. The V gene is TRBV4-2, the J gene TRBJ2-1; no definite D call. Trimming removed 0 bases at V and 8 bases at J, with 5 bases between. Germline V lookup: CDR1 LGHNA, CDR2 YNFKEQ. This CDR3 contains 12 residues. For the CDR3, the DNA is TGTGCCAGCAGCCAAGAGTTCGATGAGCAGTTCTTC. It yields the protein CASSQEFDEQFF.

On this clonotype itself: A single base separates this from a much larger clone, so it may be a read error. This chain links TRBV12-3 or TRBV12-4 with TRBJ2-1; TRBD1 matches 11 bases. With 4 bases clipped from V and 6 bases from J, the junction kept 5 bases outside the gene matches. This CDR3 has 15 amino acids. The CDR3: CASSSGTGGSNEQFF. The CDR3 region has the DNA TGTGCCAGCAGTTCTGGGACAGGGGGGAGCAATGAGCAGTTCTTC.

The sample holds many counts of this clonotype. This rearrangement joins TRBV5-1 to TRBJ1-1; D gene uncertain. Looked up from germline, CDR1 is SGHRS and CDR2 is YFSETQ. V lost 7 bases and J lost 2, with 12 bases in between. The CDR3 has 13 amino acids. The CDR3 loop is CASAGGFNTEAFF. The DNA for the CDR3 is TGCGCCAGCGCCGGCGGGTTTAACACTGAAGCTTTCTTT. The complete variable domain, with remaining parts taken from reference TRBV5-1 and TRBJ1-1, reads KAGVTQTPRYLIKTRGQQVTLSCSPISGHRSVSWYQQTPGQGLQFLFEYFSETQRNKGNFPGRFSGRQFSNSRSEMNVSTLELGDSALYLCASAGGFNTEAFFGQGTRLTVV.

This clonotype showed up just a few times. A junction end diverges from the germline sequence, so it may reflect a read error. The CDR3 loop reads CASSLATLQGPYGYTF. In DNA form, the CDR3 reads TGTGCCAGCAGCTTAGCCACTCTACAGGGCCCCTATGGCTACACCTTC. The gene calls are TRBV12-3 or TRBV12-4 and TRBJ1-2; D possibly corresponds to TRBD1 (6 bases). The CDR3 contains 16 residues.

In this sample, this clonotype turned up many times. This chain links TRBV3-1 with TRBJ2-3, with D possibly being TRBD1 or TRBD2 (6 bases each). Per the germline V gene, CDR1 is LGHDT and CDR2 is YNNKEL (reference sequence). The CDR3 is 14 residues long. Trimming removed 3 bases from V and 6 bases from J, with 13 bases in between. CDR3 bases: TGTGCCAGCAGCCAGGGGGGCACACCGGATACGCAGTATTTT. Its translation: CASSQGGTPDTQYF.

V gene TRBV28 combines with J gene TRBJ1-1; 7 bases fit TRBD1. The CDR3 has 16 residues. V shed 5 bases, J shed 0 bases, and the junction held 9 bases outside the gene matches. Per the germline V gene, CDR1 is MDHEN and CDR2 is SYDVKM. CDR3 in amino acids: CASSQRWDSLNTEAFF. CDR3 DNA sequence: TGTGCCAGCAGTCAACGTTGGGACAGCCTGAACACTGAAGCTTTCTTT. The variable domain in full, with the rest retrieved from reference TRBV28 and TRBJ1-1, is DVKVTQSSRYLVKRTGEKVFLECVQDMDHENMFWYRQDPGLGLRLIYFSYDVKMKEKGDIPEGYSVSREKKERFSLILESASTNQTSMYLCASSQRWDSLNTEAFFGQGTRLTVV.

The chain has TRBV6-2 or TRBV6-3 and TRBJ1-2; unclear D gene. Germline CDR1 reads MNHEY; CDR2 reads SVGEGT. The CDR3 has 11 residues. The V end lost 10 bases, the J end lost 3 bases, and 9 bases lay between the germline ends. The CDR3 protein is CATRLDYGYTF. The CDR3 nucleotides are TGTGCCACCAGACTCGACTATGGCTACACCTTC.

This clonotype was observed many times. In nucleotides, the CDR3 is TGTGCCAGCAGTTTGGTTCCAGGGGGGCCGAATCAGCCCCAGCATTTT. Translation: CASSLVPGGPNQPQHF. J is TRBJ1-5 and V is TRBV12-3 or TRBV12-4, with 7 bases identical to TRBD1. CDR3 length: 16 residues. Losses at the gene ends were 3 bases for V and 4 bases for J; bases not matched to a gene: 9.

This clonotype was counted a few times. J is TRBJ2-7 and V is TRBV30, with D uncertain. Trimming took off 3 bases at V and 3 bases at J, with 12 bases between the two ends. Germline lookup yields CDR1 GTSNPN and CDR2 SVGIG (reference sequence). The CDR3 length is 13 residues. The CDR3 sequence: CAWRADRNYEQYF. The CDR3, as DNA: TGTGCCTGGAGGGCTGACCGGAACTACGAGCAGTACTTC.

This clonotype was recorded many times. The V call is TRBV3-1, the J call TRBJ2-1, with 10 nucleotides matching TRBD1. The length of the CDR3 is 16 residues. Germline CDR1 LGHDT, CDR2 YNNKEL (reference sequence). Trimming cost V 5 bases and J 4 bases; bases outside gene matches: 8. The DNA of the CDR3 is TGTGCCAGCAGCTCCACCCCGGGACAGGGGTACAATGAGCAGTTCTTC. Translating it yields CASSSTPGQGYNEQFF.

The rearrangement joins TRBV12-3 or TRBV12-4 to TRBJ1-1, with 10 bases identical to TRBD1. This CDR3 has 13 amino acids. V lost 11 bases, J lost 1 base, and 4 bases stayed unmatched. This CDR3 reads CAGQGEWNTEAFF. The CDR3, as DNA: TGTGCCGGACAGGGGGAGTGGAACACTGAAGCTTTCTTT.

This clonotype has ten or more counts. The chain employs TRBV20-1 and TRBJ1-5; 8 bases agree with TRBD1. The CDR3 is made up of 15 amino acids. After removal of 6 bases from V and 6 bases from J, the junction contained 13 bases not matched to a gene. Germline-derived CDR1 and CDR2 are DFQATT and SNEGSKA (reference sequence). DNA of the CDR3: TGCAGTGCCGCCCCGCCGGGACAGGACTTTCAGCCCCAGCATTTT. Encoded protein: CSAAPPGQDFQPQHF.

The chain joins TRBV7-2 to TRBJ1-2; weak D call: TRBD1 (5 bases). The CDR3 spans 15 residues. V lost 0 bases and J 4 bases, leaving 12 bases between the germline ends. From germline, CDR1 is SGHTA and CDR2 FQGNSA. The CDR3 sequence: CASSLAHGGGYGYTF. In DNA form, the CDR3 reads TGTGCCAGCAGCTTAGCGCACGGGGGTGGCTATGGCTACACCTTC.

The chain is built from TRBV20-1 and TRBJ1-5; possibly TRBD1 for D (6 bases). Per the germline V gene, CDR1 is DFQATT and CDR2 is SNEGSKA (reference sequence). CDR3 size: 13 residues. The germline V and J ends were trimmed by 3 bases and 3 bases, with 9 bases remaining between them. The CDR3 DNA reads as TGCAGTGCTAGCACAGGGAACAATCAGCCCCAGCATTTT. This codes for CSASTGNNQPQHF.

V gene TRBV12-3 or TRBV12-4 combines with J gene TRBJ1-1; D gene unclear. This CDR3 region has 13 residues. V lost 5 bases and J 2 bases, leaving 9 bases between the germline ends. In nucleotides, the CDR3 is TGTGCCAGCAGTCAAAGAGGAAACACTGAAGCTTTCTTT. Encoded protein: CASSQRGNTEAFF.

The V gene is TRBV20-1, the J gene TRBJ1-2; D not resolved. Germline CDR1 DFQATT, CDR2 SNEGSKA (reference sequence). This CDR3 is built from 12 residues. V was trimmed by 3 bases and J by 3 bases, leaving 8 bases between them. Here the CDR3 reads CSASSGDYGYTF. The DNA for the CDR3 is TGCAGTGCTAGTTCCGGGGACTATGGCTACACCTTC.

This chain joins TRBV6-5 and TRBJ2-1; 7 bases line up with TRBD1. J gave up 7 bases and V 6 bases, and 9 bases lay outside the gene matches. The germline V gene encodes CDR1 MNHEY and CDR2 SVGAGI. The CDR3 totals 14 residues. The CDR3 loop reads CASSTPNRGNEQFF. The CDR3, as DNA: TGTGCCAGCAGCACTCCCAACAGGGGAAATGAGCAGTTCTTC.

This clonotype was seen repeatedly, ten times or more. The gene calls are TRBV7-2 and TRBJ2-5; no clear D gene. The germline V gene has CDR1 SGHTA and CDR2 FQGNSA. The CDR3 contains 13 residues. Trimming took 5 bases from V and 3 from J, leaving 10 bases between them. DNA for the CDR3: TGTGCCAGCAGCGAAGTACTTAAAGAGACCCAGTACTTC. Encoded protein: CASSEVLKETQYF.

The rearrangement joins TRBV5-1 to TRBJ1-2, with D possibly matching TRBD1 (5 bases). Between the trimmed V and J ends, which lost 2 bases and 0 bases, there was a span of 8 bases. The CDR3 runs 14 residues. CDR1 SGHRS and CDR2 YFSETQ come from the germline V gene. CDR3 nucleotide sequence: TGCGCCAGCAGCTTTGGGGGAACTAACTATGGCTACACCTTC. Amino acid sequence: CASSFGGTNYGYTF. The full variable domain, completed using reference TRBV5-1 and TRBJ1-2, is KAGVTQTPRYLIKTRGQQVTLSCSPISGHRSVSWYQQTPGQGLQFLFEYFSETQRNKGNFPGRFSGRQFSNSRSEMNVSTLELGDSALYLCASSFGGTNYGYTFGSGTRLTVV.

This clonotype has only a few counts. This chain connects TRBV7-2 to TRBJ1-3, with a tentative D call TRBD1 (6 bases). Germline-derived CDR1 and CDR2 are SGHTA and FQGNSA. V gave up 1 base and J gave up 0 bases, with 16 bases separating them. This CDR3 is built from 18 residues. The CDR3 nucleotides read TGTGCCAGCAGCTTAGGTGTCGGACAGCTAGTCTCTGGAAACACCATATATTTT. Translating gives CASSLGVGQLVSGNTIYF.

In this sample, this clonotype turned up a few times. The CDR3 nucleotides are TGTGCCAGCAGCCAAGTGGTAACCTCCACAATTGATGGCTACACCTTC. Its protein is CASSQVVTSTIDGYTF. V and J are TRBV7-3 and TRBJ1-2; D is ambiguous. This CDR3 is 16 amino acids long. Germline CDR1 reads SGHTA; CDR2 reads FQGTGA. Trimming took 5 bases from V and 6 from J, leaving 22 bases between them.

This clonotype was observed a handful of times. This chain's CDR3 is CSAPLGPNSPLHF. CDR3 bases: TGCAGTGCTCCCTTGGGACCAAATTCACCCCTCCACTTT. The gene calls are TRBV20-1 and TRBJ1-6, with a possible D match to TRBD1 (5 bases). Germline assignment: CDR1 DFQATT and CDR2 SNEGSKA (reference sequence). Trimming removed 5 bases from V and 7 bases from J, with 12 bases in between. The CDR3 runs to 13 residues.

The rearrangement joins TRBV29-1 to TRBJ1-5; D may be TRBD1 (5 bases). The germline V and J ends were trimmed by 7 bases and 6 bases, with 16 bases remaining between them. The germline V gene encodes CDR1 SQVTM and CDR2 ANQGSEA. The CDR3 is made up of 13 amino acids. CDR3 bases: TGCAGCGGCCACAGGTTCGGGGGTCAGCCCCAGCATTTT. It translates to CSGHRFGGQPQHF.

This clonotype was counted between two and nine times. Here the CDR3 reads CSARGMSGYTF. The CDR3 DNA is TGCAGTGCTAGGGGCATGTCCGGCTACACCTTC. The chain carries TRBV20-1 and TRBJ1-2, with D unresolved. The CDR3 loop spans 11 amino acids. The V and J ends lost 3 bases and 8 bases respectively, with 10 bases between them. Germline loops: CDR1 DFQATT, CDR2 SNEGSKA (reference sequence).

V gene TRBV5-4 combines with J gene TRBJ2-5; TRBD2 matches at 10 bases. V shed 1 base, J shed 4 bases, and the junction held 10 bases outside the gene matches. The CDR3 length is 17 residues. Per the germline V gene, CDR1 is SGHNT and CDR2 is YYREEE (reference sequence). The CDR3 protein is CASSLQAGGTIRETQYF. As DNA, the CDR3 is TGTGCCAGCAGCTTGCAAGCGGGGGGGACGATCAGAGAGACCCAGTACTTC.

This clonotype was picked up many times. This chain connects TRBV20-1 to TRBJ2-3; 15 bases match TRBD2. Looked up from germline, CDR1 is DFQATT and CDR2 is SNEGSKA (reference sequence). V dropped 1 base and J dropped 0; count of bases not matched to a gene: 5. This CDR3 region has 18 residues. CDR3 in DNA: TGCAGTGCTAGAGGGACTAGCGGGGGGGCAGGAAGCACAGATACGCAGTATTTT. This encodes CSARGTSGGAGSTDTQYF.

This clonotype was seen only a few times. The rearrangement uses TRBV7-9 and TRBJ1-2; D gene uncertain. This CDR3 has 13 residues. Per germline, CDR1 SEHNR and CDR2 FQNEAQ (reference sequence). Trimming removed 4 bases at V and 4 bases at J, with 10 bases between. CDR3 in amino acids: CASSSHNLYGYTF. The CDR3 nucleotides read TGTGCCAGCAGCTCCCACAATCTCTATGGCTACACCTTC.

As regards this clonotype: At one of its ends the junction is not consistent with the germline gene, which may arise from a read error. The J gene is TRBJ2-3, the V gene TRBV7-3, with D unclear. The CDR3 spans 13 residues. Germline-derived CDR1 and CDR2 are SGHTA and FQGTGA. CDR3 DNA: TGTGCCAGCAGCTTAACGAGCGACTCCCAAACCATTTTT. Residues: CASSLTSDSQTIF.

The V call is TRBV5-1, the J call TRBJ1-1, with D maybe TRBD1 (5 bases). V was shortened by 5 bases and J by 9 bases, with 17 bases between the two germline ends. Per germline, CDR1 SGHRS and CDR2 YFSETQ. The CDR3 has 13 amino acids. The CDR3 sequence: CASSPRGDAKAFF. The CDR3, as DNA: TGCGCCAGCAGTCCCCGAGGGGACGCTAAAGCTTTCTTT.